Presented here are 11 T cell receptor beta chains from one specimen sequenced in a study of blood T cells in healthy people across ages. Combining a sample-barcoded 5' primer with a J-beta primer mix, a second PCR ran for roughly 6 to 12 cycles. TCRdb analysed the 5' RACE reads with MiXCR anew, one entry per CDR3 protein. The sample records about 1.8 million distinct CDR3 sequences, 49% being singletons. Source material: blood. The receptors originated from a woman in her thirties or forties in good health.

This clonotype was recorded a few times. The chain recombines TRBV5-1 with TRBJ2-3; possibly TRBD2 for D (7 bases). This CDR3 has 15 residues. Germline values: CDR1 SGHRS, CDR2 YFSETQ. V was clipped by 6 bases and J by 5 bases, with 19 bases between them. The CDR3 sequence is CASTTGRGGIDTQYF. The CDR3 DNA follows: TGCGCCAGCACCACCGGCAGGGGAGGGATAGATACGCAGTATTTT.

The J gene is TRBJ1-2, the V gene TRBV13; D ambiguous. With 5 bases removed from V and 3 bases from J, the gap between germline ends came to 13 bases. Germline CDR1 PRHDT, CDR2 FYEKMQ (reference sequence). This CDR3 has 14 residues. The CDR3, as DNA: TGTGCCAGCAGCATCGGCCGGGCCTACTATGGCTACACCTTC. It yields the protein CASSIGRAYYGYTF.

Turning to this clonotype: No DNA is shown, since the ends of the CDR3 on it are uncertain; the CDR3 is the one TCRdb lists. V is TRBV11-2 and J is TRBJ1-2; TRBD1 reflects the table's D call only, with no check against the DNA. In germline, CDR1 is SGHAT, CDR2 FQNNGV. The CDR3 length equals 12 residues, ends included. The chain's CDR3 is CASSLGFGKGTF.

The V and J genes are TRBV28 and TRBJ2-2; D gene ambiguous. The V gene lost 8 bases and the J gene lost 4 bases, with 17 bases spanning the gap. The germline V gene encodes CDR1 MDHEN and CDR2 SYDVKM. The CDR3 covers 15 residues. In nucleotides, the CDR3 is TGTGCCAGCCTGGTTGATAAAGGGCTCACCGGGGAGCTGTTTTTT. Protein sequence: CASLVDKGLTGELFF.

V and J are TRBV27 and TRBJ2-1; tentative D call: TRBD1 (6 bases). The V end was cut by 3 bases, the J end by 6 bases, with 15 bases between. The CDR3 length is 15 residues. CDR1 is MNHEY and CDR2 is SMNVEV in the germline V gene (reference sequence). The CDR3 DNA is TGTGCCAGCAGTTTTCCAGGGGATGGGGCCAATGAGCAGTTCTTC. Translated, it gives CASSFPGDGANEQFF.

This clonotype has a handful of counts. The chain uses TRBV6-6 and TRBJ2-1; the match to TRBD2 covers 8 bases. Losses at the gene ends were 4 bases for V and 2 bases for J; bases not matched to a gene: 7. This CDR3 comprises 16 residues. CDR1 and CDR2 (germline): MNHNY, SVGAGI (reference sequence). The CDR3 loop is CASSSGPREAYNEQFF. In DNA, the CDR3 is TGTGCCAGCAGTTCCGGACCGCGGGAGGCCTACAATGAGCAGTTCTTC.

This rearrangement joins TRBV4-3 to TRBJ2-3; 8 bases are shared with TRBD2. The germline V gene encodes CDR1 LGHNA and CDR2 YSLEER. Trimming at V came to 1 base and at J to 5 bases, leaving 8 bases not matched to a gene. CDR3 size: 16 residues. The CDR3 nucleotides are TGCGCCAGCAGCCAAGCGTTCGAGCGGGGGTTAGATACGCAGTATTTT. Translation: CASSQAFERGLDTQYF.

Details on this clonotype: This may arise from a read error, as a much more abundant clone is one base away. The CDR3 sequence is CASSLAASGGLYEQYF. CDR3 DNA sequence: TGTGCCAGCAGCTTAGCGGCGTCAGGGGGGCTCTACGAGCAGTACTTC. The chain combines TRBV7-6 with TRBJ2-7, with D maybe TRBD1 (7 bases). Germline-derived CDR1 and CDR2 are SGHVS and FNYEAQ. Trimming pared 0 bases from V and 3 bases from J, leaving 15 bases between. The CDR3 consists of 16 residues.

The genes are TRBV25-1 and TRBJ1-2; D may be TRBD1 (6 bases). V was pared by 6 bases and J by 2 bases, with 16 bases between. The CDR3 is made up of 15 amino acids. Germline V gene data show CDR1 as MGHDK and CDR2 as SYGVNS. As DNA, the CDR3 is TGTGCCAGCAGGATGGGGGGACAAACAAACTATGGCTACACCTTC. This sequence encodes CASRMGGQTNYGYTF.

This clonotype was detected a few times. The chain links TRBV27 to TRBJ2-1; unclear D gene. CDR1 and CDR2 from the germline V gene are MNHEY and SMNVEV (reference sequence). Trimming stripped 5 bases from V and 1 base from J, with 12 bases between. This CDR3 is built from 15 residues. This chain's CDR3 is CASSPIQASYNEQFF. CDR3 sequence (DNA): TGTGCCAGCAGTCCGATCCAGGCGTCCTACAATGAGCAGTTCTTC.

The chain combines TRBV7-2 with TRBJ2-1; no clear D gene. V dropped 4 bases and J dropped 6 bases, with 10 bases sitting between them. Germline V gene lookup returns CDR1 SGHTA and CDR2 FQGNSA. The CDR3 runs 13 residues. CDR3 bases: TGTGCCAGCAGCTCAGAACCGAGCAATGAGCAGTTCTTC. It codes for CASSSEPSNEQFF.